Each of the 28 T cell receptor beta chains below was sequenced from the same sample in a study of blood T cell repertoires in COVID-19 (dated by TCRdb to the early 2020s). To prepare the library, the immunoSEQ multiplex PCR assay was applied. TCRdb mirrors the immuneACCESS table, restricted to in-frame sequences. Some clones are absent from its copies; in checked studies, under half trace to an unresolved V gene, and the reason for the others is unknown. A total of more than 150,000 clones appear in this sample, 87% of them only once. Around 2.4% of the sample lies in the top ten. Specimen: PBMCs or T cells enriched from blood (not recorded which). The receptors stem from a woman younger than 45 who had recovered from COVID-19.

The V and J genes are TRBV12-3 or TRBV12-4 and TRBJ1-5; no reliable D call. Trimming left V 6 bases short and J 4 bases short, with 10 bases between. The CDR3 spans 13 residues. The CDR3 DNA is TGTGCCAGCAGGCAGGTTTTAAATCAGCCCCAGCATTTT. The encoded protein is CASRQVLNQPQHF.

The V gene is TRBV20-1, the J gene TRBJ2-3; no reliable D call. The germline V and J ends were trimmed by 3 bases and 0 bases, with 10 bases remaining between them. The CDR3 sequence is 14 residues long. Germline-derived CDR1 and CDR2 are DFQATT and SNEGSKA (reference sequence). The CDR3 loop reads CSASRDTSTDTQYF. DNA for the CDR3: TGCAGTGCTAGTCGAGACACTAGCACAGATACGCAGTATTTT.

This chain links TRBV3-1 (or the pseudogene TRBV3-2) with TRBJ2-7; D perhaps matches TRBD2 (6 bases). Trimming removed 1 base from V and 0 bases from J, with 10 bases in between. Germline CDR1 LGHDT, CDR2 YNNKEL (reference sequence). The CDR3 is 15 amino acids. CDR3 in amino acids: CASSQVSSVSYEQYF. CDR3 coding DNA: TGTGCCAGCAGCCAAGTCTCTAGCGTCTCCTACGAGCAGTACTTC.

This chain joins TRBV19 and TRBJ1-5; D is unclear. Per the germline V gene, CDR1 is LNHDA and CDR2 is SQIVND (reference sequence). V was trimmed by 1 base and J by 6 bases, leaving 10 bases between them. The CDR3 has 14 amino acids. Here the CDR3 DNA reads TGTGCCAGTAGTATAGGTGGCCCCAGTCAGCCCCAGCATTTT. It encodes CASSIGGPSQPQHF. The whole variable domain, remainder taken from reference TRBV19 and TRBJ1-5, is DGGITQSPKYLFRKEGQNVTLSCEQNLNHDAMYWYRQDPGQGLRLIYYSQIVNDFQKGDIAEGYSVSREKKESFPLTVTSAQKNPTAFYLCASSIGGPSQPQHFGDGTRLSIL.

The chain is built from TRBV24-1 and TRBJ2-2; D possibly corresponds to TRBD1 (6 bases). V lost 3 bases to trimming and J lost 6 bases, with 13 bases between them. The germline CDR1 and CDR2 sequences are KGHDR and SFDVKD. The CDR3 is 15 residues long. The CDR3 sequence: CATSDRTASAGELFF. DNA for the CDR3: TGTGCCACCAGTGATCGGACAGCTTCGGCCGGGGAGCTGTTTTTT.

The V call is TRBV5-8, the J call TRBJ1-2, with 9 bases matching TRBD1. Germline values: CDR1 SGHTS, CDR2 YDEGEE. The CDR3 loop spans 15 amino acids. The trim removed 4 bases at V and 4 bases at J, leaving 8 bases unmatched. CDR3 region: CASSPGDRDIYGYTF. CDR3 nucleotides: TGTGCCAGCAGCCCCGGGGACAGGGACATCTATGGCTACACCTTC.

The chain is built from TRBV6-6 and TRBJ1-1; TRBD1 is a possible D gene (6 bases). Trimming removed 6 bases at V and 0 bases at J, with 14 bases between. The CDR3 totals 15 residues. Germline V gene data show CDR1 as MNHNY and CDR2 as SVGAGI (reference sequence). CDR3 coding DNA: TGTGCCAGCAGCCCGGGACAACTCATGAACACTGAAGCTTTCTTT. It specifies CASSPGQLMNTEAFF.

V and J are TRBV24-1 and TRBJ1-1, with 7 bases identical to TRBD1. Looked up from germline, CDR1 is KGHDR and CDR2 is SFDVKD. The length of the CDR3 is 12 residues. V lost 2 bases to trimming and J lost 10 bases; unmatched junction nucleotides: 3. The CDR3 sequence is CATSDYRGVAFF. In DNA, the CDR3 is TGTGCCACCAGTGATTACAGGGGAGTAGCTTTCTTT.

The chain combines TRBV24-1 with TRBJ2-7, with 8 positions matching TRBD1. After removal of 5 bases from V and 0 bases from J, the junction contained 5 bases not matched to a gene. CDR1 and CDR2 from the germline V gene are KGHDR and SFDVKD. The CDR3 covers 15 residues. The CDR3 sequence is CATSAPDRASYEQYF. The CDR3 nucleotides read TGTGCCACCAGTGCCCCGGACAGGGCCTCCTACGAGCAGTACTTC.

The chain carries TRBV7-2 and TRBJ1-5, with D possibly matching TRBD1 (5 bases). This CDR3 has 14 amino acids. The V and J ends lost 3 bases and 4 bases respectively, with 10 bases between them. CDR1 is SGHTA, CDR2 FQGNSA, per germline. The CDR3 reads CASSLGPTNQPQHF. DNA of the CDR3: TGTGCCAGCAGCTTGGGGCCCACAAATCAGCCCCAGCATTTT.

The chain recombines TRBV2 with TRBJ2-3; 9 bases align to TRBD2. The CDR3 covers 14 residues. V was pared by 5 bases and J by 5 bases, with 5 bases of the junction left unmatched. Germline assignment: CDR1 SNHLY and CDR2 FYNNEI. CDR3 DNA sequence: TGTGCCAGCAGTTTCAAGCGGGGGGAAGATACGCAGTATTTT. This codes for CASSFKRGEDTQYF.

This clone has just one count. The rearrangement joins TRBV6-1 to TRBJ2-7, with a possible D match to TRBD1 (6 bases). CDR3 length equals 16 residues. Trimming took 4 bases from V and 0 from J, leaving 16 bases between them. Germline V gene sequence: CDR1 MNHNS, CDR2 SASEGT. The CDR3 is CASSVGAGASSYEQYF. The CDR3 nucleotides are TGTGCCAGCAGTGTGGGGGCAGGGGCAAGCTCCTACGAGCAGTACTTC.

This sequence joins TRBV6-5 and TRBJ2-5; 7 nucleotides agree with TRBD2. There are 14 residues in the CDR3. Per the germline V gene, CDR1 is MNHEY and CDR2 is SVGAGI. After removal of 5 bases from V and 2 bases from J, the junction contained 5 bases not matched to a gene. In DNA, the CDR3 is TGTGCCAGCAGTCCGGCTAGCGGTCAAGAGACCCAGTACTTC. Residues: CASSPASGQETQYF.

The genes are TRBV4-1 and TRBJ2-7, with TRBD2 matching over 11 bases. The CDR3 is 16 residues long. V lost 4 bases, J lost 4 bases, and 9 bases stayed unmatched. CDR1 MGHRA and CDR2 YSYEKL come from the germline V gene. The CDR3: CASSPGIAGGRYEQYF. Written as DNA, the CDR3 is TGCGCCAGCAGCCCGGGGATAGCGGGGGGGCGTTACGAGCAGTACTTC.

V is TRBV6-5 and J is TRBJ1-2; tentatively, D is TRBD1 (5 bases). CDR1 MNHEY and CDR2 SVGAGI come from the germline V gene. The CDR3 runs 13 residues. Deletions cut 5 bases from V and 2 bases from J, with 9 bases between. DNA for the CDR3: TGTGCCAGCAGTCTTGGGGGGAACTATGGCTACACCTTC. As protein: CASSLGGNYGYTF.

This rearrangement joins TRBV6-5 to TRBJ1-5; perhaps TRBD1 as D (6 bases). This CDR3 is 15 amino acids long. CDR1 MNHEY and CDR2 SVGAGI come from the germline V gene. Trimming left V 5 bases short and J 5 bases short, with 16 bases between. CDR3 sequence (DNA): TGTGCCAGCAGTCACAGGTTTGGGGGCGATCAGCCCCAGCATTTT. It yields the protein CASSHRFGGDQPQHF.

This clone was found once. The chain joins TRBV18 to TRBJ1-2, with no clear D. Germline V gives CDR1 KGHSH, CDR2 LQKENI. V lost 2 bases, J lost 6 bases, and 13 bases lay in between. CDR3 size: 14 residues. In DNA form, the CDR3 reads TGTGCCAGCTCACCAATGGAGGCTGAGAATGGCTACACCTTC. Encoded protein: CASSPMEAENGYTF.

The chain has TRBV7-2 and TRBJ1-6, with 8 bases identical to TRBD1. This CDR3 contains 16 residues. The V and J ends lost 5 bases and 9 bases, in that order; junction bases with no gene match: 12. Germline V lookup: CDR1 SGHTA, CDR2 FQGNSA. The CDR3 spells CASSRGAQGAGSPLHF. The CDR3 nucleotides are TGTGCCAGCAGCCGGGGGGCGCAGGGGGCAGGTTCACCCCTCCACTTT.

The J gene is TRBJ1-1, the V gene TRBV5-1, with 8 bases that match TRBD1. J gave up 1 base and V 4 bases, and 12 bases lay outside the gene matches. Germline V gene sequence: CDR1 SGHRS, CDR2 YFSETQ. This CDR3 has 17 residues. For the CDR3, the DNA is TGCGCCAGCAGCACAATCCCCAGGGGGCAAACGAACACTGAAGCTTTCTTT. It specifies CASSTIPRGQTNTEAFF.

The chain employs TRBV7-8 and TRBJ2-2; 10 bases align to TRBD1. The CDR3 length is 15 residues. Germline values: CDR1 SGHVS, CDR2 FQNEAQ. V lost 8 bases to trimming and J lost 7 bases; unmatched junction nucleotides: 10. The CDR3 here is CASGRTGGRSGELFF. The CDR3 nucleotides are TGTGCCAGCGGTCGGACAGGGGGTAGGAGCGGGGAGCTGTTTTTT. The full variable domain, with the rest looked up from reference TRBV7-8 and TRBJ2-2, is GAGVSQSPRYKVAKRGQDVALRCDPISGHVSLFWYQQALGQGPEFLTYFQNEAQLDKSGLPSDRFFAERPEGSVSTLKIQRTQQEDSAVYLCASGRTGGRSGELFFGEGSRLTVL.

J is TRBJ1-5 and V is TRBV2; 8 positions agree with TRBD1. V lost 6 bases, J lost 4 bases, and 11 bases stayed unmatched. CDR1 and CDR2 (germline): SNHLY, FYNNEI. The CDR3 is made up of 16 amino acids. CDR3 sequence (DNA): TGTGCCAGCAGCACTACCGGGACAGGAGGAAATCAGCCCCAGCATTTT. Translating it yields CASSTTGTGGNQPQHF.

This clone was observed a single time. The rearrangement uses TRBV4-3 and TRBJ2-7, with D possibly being TRBD1 (6 bases). The CDR3 spans 12 residues. Germline CDR1 is LGHNA and CDR2 is YSLEER. Trimming left V 3 bases short and J 7 bases short, with 10 bases between. This CDR3 reads CASSHRGGEQYF. The CDR3 DNA reads TGCGCCAGCAGCCACAGGGGTGGGGAGCAGTACTTC.

This clone showed up just a few times. The rearrangement joins TRBV23-1 to TRBJ1-2, with TRBD1 identical over 12 bases. TRBV23-1 is sorted into the ORF group, with uncertain function. Trimming took 0 bases from V and 6 from J; bases not matched to a gene: 5. The CDR3 consists of 16 residues. CDR3 region: CASSQSGQGASHGYTF. DNA for the CDR3: TGCGCCAGCAGTCAATCGGGACAGGGGGCGAGCCATGGCTACACCTTC.

This chain connects TRBV6-5 to TRBJ1-1; D remains ambiguous. Germline CDR1 reads MNHEY; CDR2 reads SVGAGI. The CDR3 runs 12 residues. Trimming removed 8 bases from V and 8 bases from J, with 15 bases in between. The CDR3 nucleotides are TGTGCCAGCTCCCCGAGGCACGCCGAAGCTTTCTTT. This sequence encodes CASSPRHAEAFF.

This chain joins TRBV11-2 and TRBJ2-5; 10 bases map to TRBD2. CDR3 length: 18 amino acids. Trimming at V came to 8 bases and at J to 4 bases, leaving 19 bases not matched to a gene. CDR1 and CDR2 from the germline V gene are SGHAT and FQNNGV. CDR3 in DNA: TGTGCCAGCGTCCCAAGGGCTAGCGGGGGCCTCCGAAGAGAGACCCAGTACTTC. This gives the protein CASVPRASGGLRRETQYF.

J is TRBJ1-2 and V is TRBV11-2, with D hard to call. This CDR3 region has 14 residues. V was shortened by 0 bases and J by 2 bases, with 7 bases between the two germline ends. CDR1 is SGHAT, CDR2 FQNNGV, per germline. The CDR3 nucleotides are TGTGCCAGCAGCTTAGAACGGGTAAACTATGGCTACACCTTC. It codes for CASSLERVNYGYTF.

The CDR3 DNA is TGTGCCAGCAGCCCCTGGACAGGGGGCGGCTATGGCTACACCTTC. This translates into CASSPWTGGGYGYTF. V gene TRBV7-2 combines with J gene TRBJ1-2, with 11 bases identical to TRBD1. The germline CDR1 and CDR2 sequences are SGHTA and FQGNSA. The CDR3 covers 15 residues. Trimming cost V 5 bases and J 4 bases; bases outside gene matches: 6.

The J gene is TRBJ1-5, the V gene TRBV7-3; a possible D gene is TRBD1 (5 bases). Looked up from germline, CDR1 is SGHTA and CDR2 is FQGTGA. There are 15 residues in the CDR3. Trimming shortened V by 4 bases and J by 0 bases, and 10 bases separated the two germline ends. The CDR3 region has the DNA TGTGCCAGCAGCTCAGACAGACTTAGCAATCAGCCCCAGCATTTT. The encoded protein is CASSSDRLSNQPQHF.